These 15 T cell receptor beta chains share one sample of origin, sequenced in a study of beta chain features in type 1 diabetes. Study-level results: TCRB CDR3s were moderately but significantly shorter in Type 1 diabetes patients in all four CD4+ subsets.

The entirety of the isolated RNA underwent reverse transcription, so expressed TCRB transcripts were sequenced. Method: immunoSEQ multiplex PCR; TCRdb's copy keeps in-frame clones and lacks some. This table holds 600,000 or so clones, 9.5% to 15% found once. These TCRs' antigens remain unknown. What was sequenced was naive CD4+ T cells from blood. The receptors were gathered from a young man with type 1 diabetes.

This clone was detected only a few times. V is TRBV5-1 and J is TRBJ2-1, with a weak D call TRBD2 (6 bases). The CDR3 is 14 amino acids. Looked up from germline, CDR1 is SGHRS and CDR2 is YFSETQ. Trimming removed 0 bases from V and 9 bases from J, with 13 bases in between. This CDR3 reads CASSLAGVEGEQFF. The CDR3, as DNA: TGCGCCAGCAGCTTGGCCGGGGTGGAGGGTGAGCAGTTCTTC.

This clone came up a few times. This sample also contains other DNA sequences that code for the same CDR3. The chain joins TRBV9 to TRBJ2-3; no definite D call. This CDR3 comprises 13 residues. From germline, CDR1 is SGDLS and CDR2 YYNGEE. Trimming shortened V by 0 bases and J by 0 bases, and 2 bases separated the two germline ends. The DNA for the CDR3 is TGTGCCAGCAGCGTAGGAAGCACAGATACGCAGTATTTT. This encodes CASSVGSTDTQYF.

The sample holds a few counts of this clone. The chain links TRBV4-1 to TRBJ2-5; 8 bases agree with TRBD1. The CDR3 consists of 16 residues. With V trimmed by 6 bases and J by 5 bases, 14 bases remained unmatched. CDR1 and CDR2 from the germline V gene are MGHRA and YSYEKL. The CDR3 coding sequence is TGCGCCAGCAGTTATCCGTCGAGGACAGGGCGCGAGACCCAGTACTTC. This gives the protein CASSYPSRTGRETQYF.

This clone was observed a few times. Here the CDR3 reads CASSQRGGDGSPLHF. DNA for the CDR3: TGCGCCAGCAGCCAAAGAGGCGGGGATGGATCACCCCTCCACTTT. The gene calls are TRBV4-3 and TRBJ1-6; D unresolved. Deletions cut 2 bases from V and 10 bases from J, with 15 bases between. The CDR3 totals 15 residues. Germline-derived CDR1 and CDR2 are LGHNA and YSLEER.

The chain uses TRBV5-6 and TRBJ2-1; TRBD2 might be the D (5 bases). Per germline, CDR1 SGHDT and CDR2 YYEEEE. Trimming left V 1 base short and J 0 bases short, with 8 bases between. This CDR3 spans 15 amino acids. The CDR3 protein is CASSLSGSSYNEQFF. The CDR3 coding sequence is TGTGCCAGCAGCTTGTCGGGAAGCTCCTACAATGAGCAGTTCTTC.

The rearrangement joins TRBV5-4 to TRBJ2-2; D is perhaps TRBD2 (6 bases). CDR1 SGHNT and CDR2 YYREEE come from the germline V gene (reference sequence). The CDR3 is made up of 15 amino acids. Trimming left V 2 bases short and J 0 bases short, with 8 bases between. The CDR3 DNA follows: TGTGCCAGCAGCTTAGGGACTCCGAACACCGGGGAGCTGTTTTTT. Amino acids: CASSLGTPNTGELFF.

The gene calls are TRBV6-6 and TRBJ2-1, with 7 bases matching TRBD2. This CDR3 spans 14 amino acids. Germline CDR1 reads MNHNY; CDR2 reads SVGAGI (reference sequence). J lost 7 bases, V lost 5 bases, and 8 bases had no gene match. DNA of the CDR3: TGTGCCAGCAGTGGACTAGTAACGGCGAATGAGCAGTTCTTC. This codes for CASSGLVTANEQFF.

This clone turned up a few times. CDR3 in DNA: TGTGCCAGCAGCTTAGCGGAGGATAAAGTCTACGAGCAGTACTTC. Translated: CASSLAEDKVYEQYF. This chain uses TRBV11-2 with TRBJ2-7; D is possibly TRBD2 (5 bases). The germline V and J ends were trimmed by 1 base and 3 bases, with 13 bases remaining between them. Germline V lookup: CDR1 SGHAT, CDR2 FQNNGV. The CDR3 sequence is 15 residues long.

This clone has only a few counts. The V and J genes are TRBV5-1 and TRBJ2-7; D not resolved. This CDR3 spans 15 amino acids. Germline V gene data show CDR1 as SGHRS and CDR2 as YFSETQ. V was cut by 0 bases and J by 1 base, with 11 bases left in between. CDR3 sequence: CASSLEVGPSYEQYF. CDR3 coding DNA: TGCGCCAGCAGCTTGGAAGTAGGGCCTTCCTACGAGCAGTACTTC.

J is TRBJ1-4 and V is TRBV30; 7 bases agree with TRBD1. Germline V CDR1 and CDR2: GTSNPN, SVGIG (reference sequence). Trimming took 3 bases from V and 0 from J; bases not matched to a gene: 13. The CDR3 has 18 residues. The CDR3 region has the DNA TGTGCCTGGAGCCCTCTACAGGGGCTAGAAGCAACTAATGAAAAACTGTTTTTT. Translating it yields CAWSPLQGLEATNEKLFF.

V gene TRBV7-6 combines with J gene TRBJ2-5; D gene unclear. CDR3 length: 15 residues. V lost 1 base and J lost 0, with 9 bases in between. Germline V gene sequence: CDR1 SGHVS, CDR2 FNYEAQ. CDR3 in DNA: TGTGCCAGCAGCTTAGGGTTGAATCACCAAGAGACCCAGTACTTC. This translates into CASSLGLNHQETQYF.

This clone was recorded a few times. The chain has TRBV4-3 and TRBJ2-7; TRBD1 might be the D (5 bases). Trimming left V 1 base short and J 1 base short, with 11 bases between. CDR1 is LGHNA, CDR2 YSLEER, per germline. The CDR3 consists of 15 residues. Here the CDR3 DNA reads TGCGCCAGCAGCCAAGTAAGGGGCCTTTCCTACGAGCAGTACTTC. Amino acids: CASSQVRGLSYEQYF.

This clone occurred a few times. The gene calls are TRBV19 and TRBJ1-5; D unclear. CDR3 length equals 12 residues. Trimming shortened V by 7 bases and J by 9 bases, and 13 bases separated the two germline ends. The germline gives CDR1 LNHDA, CDR2 SQIVND (reference sequence). CDR3 in amino acids: CASTMSPGPQHF. CDR3 nucleotide sequence: TGTGCCAGTACTATGTCGCCGGGGCCCCAGCATTTT.

Only a few counts were recorded for this clone. J is TRBJ2-4 and V is TRBV27, with D possibly being TRBD2 (6 bases). This CDR3 is 17 amino acids long. The V and J ends lost 8 bases and 6 bases respectively, with 26 bases between them. In germline, CDR1 is MNHEY, CDR2 SMNVEV (reference sequence). The CDR3 loop reads CASGSLSSGTPRNIQYF. The CDR3 coding sequence is TGTGCCAGCGGGTCCCTTTCCTCCGGGACTCCCAGAAACATTCAGTACTTC.

The chain employs TRBV2 and TRBJ1-2; D not certain. V was shortened by 3 bases and J by 4 bases, with 6 bases between the two germline ends. The CDR3 covers 12 residues. The V gene's germline CDR1 is SNHLY and CDR2 FYNNEI. The CDR3 region has the DNA TGTGCCAGCAGTGAGAAAGGCTATGGCTACACCTTC. This sequence encodes CASSEKGYGYTF.